This section outlines one TCR beta chain sequence together with its context. What it recognizes is unknown. With 60 Vbeta and 13 Jbeta primers, the PCR was carried out. Some clones are missing from TCRdb's copy, which holds only in-frame ones; the method was immunoSEQ multiplex PCR. Among more than 85,000 clones, roughly 63% were seen once, and the ten largest hold roughly 6%. The data derive from a study of cytomegalovirus exposure and HLA in healthy donors. Healthy bone marrow donors made up the donor group. Germline V gene sequence: CDR1 SGHTA, CDR2 FQGNSA. V was shortened by 5 bases and J by 10 bases, with 15 bases between the two germline ends. CDR3 length: 13 residues. Overall study results and limits: Prediction of most subjects' HLA-A and HLA-B alleles by TCR beta sequences was reportedly accurate.

The chain has TRBV7-2 and TRBJ2-1; the D is unclear. Sample: PBMCs. This sequence was found in a woman in her thirties in good health and CMV-seronegative. The CDR3 DNA reads TGTGCCAGCAGCATTACTTCCGTCGGGGAGCAGTTCTTC. This encodes CASSITSVGEQFF.